These 29 T cell receptor beta chains were sequenced from one sample in a study of cytomegalovirus exposure and HLA in healthy donors. PCR was performed using 60 Vbeta and 13 Jbeta primers. This table comes from immunoSEQ multiplex PCR, and its TCRdb copy is limited to in-frame clones, with some not included. The sample lists 100,000 to 150,000 clones, 70% to 90% occurring once. Sequencing input: PBMCs. These receptors were collected from a man aged 18 to 30 in good health and CMV-seropositive.

J is TRBJ2-5 and V is TRBV5-1; 10 bases are shared with TRBD1. From germline, CDR1 is SGHRS and CDR2 YFSETQ. This CDR3 is 16 amino acids long. With V trimmed by 3 bases and J by 5 bases, 10 bases remained unmatched. The CDR3 DNA sequence: TGCGCCAGCAGCTCCATGTTGGGACAGGGGTCGGAGACCCAGTACTTC. This gives the protein CASSSMLGQGSETQYF.

The V gene is TRBV19, the J gene TRBJ2-7, with TRBD1 identical over 11 bases. The length of the CDR3 is 15 residues. After removal of 4 bases from V and 2 bases from J, the junction contained 4 bases not matched to a gene. Germline CDR1 is LNHDA and CDR2 is SQIVND (reference sequence). Here the CDR3 DNA reads TGTGCCAGTAGTAGGGGGACAGGGGGAACCTACGAGCAGTACTTC. It encodes CASSRGTGGTYEQYF.

This clone was seen a handful of times. The rearrangement links TRBV6-5 to TRBJ1-2; D gene uncertain. The CDR3 spans 14 residues. Germline V gene lookup returns CDR1 MNHEY and CDR2 SVGAGI. Trimming pared 6 bases from V and 2 bases from J, leaving 13 bases between. The DNA for the CDR3 is TGTGCCAGCAGCCCTCCCGACGGGAACTATGGCTACACCTTC. Translated, it gives CASSPPDGNYGYTF.

This clone appeared a single time. The gene calls are TRBV15 and TRBJ1-1; TRBD1 aligns across 9 bases. Trimming removed 5 bases from V and 4 bases from J; junction bases left unmatched: 5. Germline CDR1 and CDR2: LNHNV and YYDKDF (reference sequence). The CDR3 loop spans 14 amino acids. CDR3 nucleotides: TGTGCCACCAGCGGACAGGGGAAGGGCACTGAAGCTTTCTTT. It encodes CATSGQGKGTEAFF. Full variable domain (remainder filled in from reference TRBV15 and TRBJ1-1): DAMVIQNPRYQVTQFGKPVTLSCSQTLNHNVMYWYQQKSSQAPKLLFHYYDKDFNNEADTPDNFQSRRPNTSFCFLDIRSPGLGDTAMYLCATSGQGKGTEAFFGQGTRLTVV.

CDR3: CASSPTAGQGVFF. CDR3 DNA: TGTGCCAGCAGCCCAACCGCGGGACAGGGGGTTTTCTTT. The J gene is TRBJ1-1, the V gene TRBV7-9; 11 bases match TRBD1. Germline loops: CDR1 SEHNR, CDR2 FQNEAQ (reference sequence). The V segment lost 5 bases and the J segment 13 bases; nucleotides outside the gene matches: 9. The CDR3 length is 13 residues.

The chain joins TRBV7-2 to TRBJ2-1, with 7 bases that match TRBD1. The V gene end was trimmed by 5 bases and the J gene end by 4 bases; junction bases not matched to a gene: 2. Per the germline V gene, CDR1 is SGHTA and CDR2 is FQGNSA. The CDR3 is 13 amino acids. In nucleotides, the CDR3 is TGTGCCAGCAGCGGACAGGCTTACAATGAGCAGTTCTTC. Translating gives CASSGQAYNEQFF.

The chain recombines TRBV6-1 with TRBJ1-4; D call uncertain. Germline V gene data show CDR1 as MNHNS and CDR2 as SASEGT. CDR3 length: 11 residues. V gave up 11 bases and J gave up 0 bases, with 4 bases separating them. The CDR3 protein is CAGPTNEKLFF. CDR3 bases: TGTGCCGGCCCAACTAATGAAAAACTGTTTTTT.

V is TRBV27 and J is TRBJ2-7; D is ambiguous. The V end was cut by 0 bases, the J end by 0 bases, with 6 bases between. The germline gives CDR1 MNHEY, CDR2 SMNVEV (reference sequence). The CDR3 length is 14 residues. The CDR3 reads CASSLSASSYEQYF. CDR3 DNA sequence: TGTGCCAGCAGTTTATCCGCCAGCTCCTACGAGCAGTACTTC.

The rearrangement uses TRBV5-6 and TRBJ1-6; D is uncertain. The CDR3 loop spans 14 amino acids. V was pared by 0 bases and J by 14 bases, with 15 bases between. In germline, CDR1 is SGHDT, CDR2 YYEEEE. CDR3: CASSLGQAGLSLHF. The DNA for the CDR3 is TGTGCCAGCAGCTTGGGCCAGGCGGGCTTATCCCTCCACTTT.

This clone has more than one count but fewer than ten. V gene TRBV6-5 combines with J gene TRBJ1-5, with TRBD1 as a possible D gene (5 bases). The CDR3 is made up of 15 amino acids. Trimming left V 2 bases short and J 5 bases short, with 13 bases between. The germline gives CDR1 MNHEY, CDR2 SVGAGI. The CDR3 DNA reads TGTGCCAGCAGTTACGGTGGGGCTCGAGATCAGCCCCAGCATTTT. The encoded protein is CASSYGGARDQPQHF.

The genes are TRBV19 and TRBJ2-5, with TRBD2 matching 16 bases. The germline gives CDR1 LNHDA, CDR2 SQIVND (reference sequence). The CDR3 has 16 amino acids. V shed 5 bases, J shed 5 bases, and the junction held 5 bases outside the gene matches. The CDR3 coding sequence is TGTGCCAGTAGTCCAGGGACTAGCGGGGGGGCGGAGACCCAGTACTTC. This sequence encodes CASSPGTSGGAETQYF.

The CDR3 sequence: CASTTASYEQYF. The DNA for the CDR3 is TGTGCCAGCACCACAGCCTCCTACGAGCAGTACTTC. This chain connects TRBV6-6 to TRBJ2-7, with D unclear. Trimming removed 7 bases from V and 0 bases from J, with 7 bases in between. In germline, CDR1 is MNHNY, CDR2 SVGAGI (reference sequence). There are 12 residues in the CDR3.

Comment on this clone: This sample includes further DNA sequences coding for the same CDR3. This chain connects TRBV30 to TRBJ1-5; TRBD1 matches at 10 bases. After removal of 8 bases from V and 4 bases from J, the junction contained 5 bases not matched to a gene. Germline V lookup: CDR1 GTSNPN, CDR2 SVGIG (reference sequence). The CDR3 loop spans 13 amino acids. The CDR3 loop reads CAAGTGVNQPQHF. CDR3 in DNA: TGTGCCGCCGGGACAGGGGTAAATCAGCCCCAGCATTTT. Combining the CDR3 with reference TRBV30 and TRBJ1-5 gives the whole variable domain SQTIHQWPATLVQPVGSPLSLECTVEGTSNPNLYWYRQAAGRGLQLLFYSVGIGQISSEVPQNLSASRPQDRQFILSSKKLLLSDSGFYLCAAGTGVNQPQHFGDGTRLSIL.

CDR3 bases: TGTGCCAGCAGCTACACAGGCGTTAGCACTGAAGCTTTCTTT. This sequence encodes CASSYTGVSTEAFF. This sequence joins TRBV7-2 and TRBJ1-1; possibly TRBD1 for D (5 bases). Germline V gene sequence: CDR1 SGHTA, CDR2 FQGNSA. The length of the CDR3 is 14 residues. The V and J ends lost 4 bases and 4 bases respectively, with 13 bases between them.

The rearrangement joins TRBV5-4 to TRBJ1-6; no reliable D call. Trimming cost V 1 base and J 7 bases, with 9 bases left between them. The CDR3 runs to 14 residues. CDR1 is SGHNT and CDR2 is YYREEE in the germline V gene (reference sequence). The CDR3 coding sequence is TGTGCCAGCAGCTTGTATAACGGGAATTCACCCCTCCACTTT. This encodes CASSLYNGNSPLHF.

The V gene is TRBV11-2, the J gene TRBJ1-3; D not certain. CDR1 and CDR2 (germline): SGHAT, FQNNGV. The CDR3 spans 16 residues. The V end was cut by 1 base, the J end by 0 bases, with 10 bases between. CDR3 bases: TGTGCCAGCAGCTTAGCTGGGCGCCGCTCTGGAAACACCATATATTTT. It specifies CASSLAGRRSGNTIYF.

V and J are TRBV13 and TRBJ2-3, with TRBD2 matching over 7 bases. The V segment lost 1 base and the J segment 1 base; nucleotides outside the gene matches: 11. Looked up from germline, CDR1 is PRHDT and CDR2 is FYEKMQ (reference sequence). The length of the CDR3 is 18 residues. The CDR3 sequence: CASSLAIRRAGRTDTQYF. CDR3 in DNA: TGTGCCAGCAGCTTAGCTATACGCAGAGCGGGGCGCACAGATACGCAGTATTTT.

This chain uses TRBV6-1 with TRBJ2-2; D gene ambiguous. Trimming stripped 4 bases from V and 1 base from J, with 4 bases between. This CDR3 comprises 13 residues. Germline assignment: CDR1 MNHNS and CDR2 SASEGT. The CDR3 bases are TGTGCCAGCAGTGTGCGGAACACCGGGGAGCTGTTTTTT. This gives the protein CASSVRNTGELFF.

The chain combines TRBV7-9 with TRBJ2-7; D remains ambiguous. Germline CDR1 and CDR2: SEHNR and FQNEAQ (reference sequence). Trimming removed 5 bases at V and 4 bases at J, with 9 bases between. This CDR3 is built from 12 residues. This chain's CDR3 is CASSQTGYEQYF. The CDR3 coding sequence is TGTGCCAGCAGCCAAACCGGGTACGAGCAGTACTTC.

This rearrangement joins TRBV25-1 to TRBJ1-1; D is perhaps TRBD1 (5 bases). This CDR3 is built from 15 residues. From germline, CDR1 is MGHDK and CDR2 SYGVNS. V lost 4 bases and J lost 0, with 12 bases in between. The CDR3 here is CASSGPTVLNTEAFF. CDR3 nucleotides: TGTGCCAGCAGTGGCCCGACAGTCCTGAACACTGAAGCTTTCTTT.

Only one count was recorded for this clone. V and J are TRBV7-9 and TRBJ2-7; D is undetermined. The V gene's germline CDR1 is SEHNR and CDR2 FQNEAQ (reference sequence). There are 14 residues in the CDR3. Trimming stripped 6 bases from V and 3 bases from J, with 15 bases between. The CDR3 DNA reads TGTGCCAGCAGTCCAGCTGGGCCATACTACGAGCAGTACTTC. It codes for CASSPAGPYYEQYF.

The V and J genes are TRBV10-3 and TRBJ2-3, with a weak D call TRBD2 (5 bases). Germline V gene data show CDR1 as ENHRY and CDR2 as SYGVKD. Trimming stripped 6 bases from V and 2 bases from J, with 9 bases between. The CDR3 sequence is 13 residues long. CDR3: CAIRRADTDTQYF. Here the CDR3 DNA reads TGTGCCATCAGGAGGGCGGACACAGATACGCAGTATTTT.

The chain joins TRBV5-3 to TRBJ1-5; D is undetermined. TRBV5-3 is an open reading frame, and its role is uncertain. The CDR3 has 16 residues. V dropped 3 bases and J dropped 1 base, with 14 bases sitting between them. The CDR3 DNA sequence: TGTGCCAGAAGCTCGGCGAGGGAAGCGAGCAATCAGCCCCAGCATTTT. Residues: CARSSAREASNQPQHF.

This chain uses TRBV28 with TRBJ2-3; the match to TRBD2 covers 16 bases. CDR1 and CDR2 from the germline V gene are MDHEN and SYDVKM. CDR3 length equals 18 residues. With 10 bases clipped from V and 5 bases from J, the junction kept 15 bases outside the gene matches. The CDR3 bases are TGTGCCACCCGCAATACCGGGACTAGCGGGGGGGCCGGAGATACGCAGTATTTT. It is translated as CATRNTGTSGGAGDTQYF. The full variable domain, in which reference TRBV28 and TRBJ2-3 provide the parts outside the CDR3, is DVKVTQSSRYLVKRTGEKVFLECVQDMDHENMFWYRQDPGLGLRLIYFSYDVKMKEKGDIPEGYSVSREKKERFSLILESASTNQTSMYLCATRNTGTSGGAGDTQYFGPGTRLTVL.

The chain carries TRBV15 and TRBJ1-5; D may be TRBD1 (5 bases). Germline values: CDR1 LNHNV, CDR2 YYDKDF (reference sequence). Trimming shortened V by 1 base and J by 6 bases, and 10 bases separated the two germline ends. This CDR3 has 14 amino acids. This CDR3 reads CATSRAARAQPQHF. DNA for the CDR3: TGTGCCACCAGCAGAGCGGCCAGGGCTCAGCCCCAGCATTTT.

The V and J genes are TRBV6-6 and TRBJ2-7, with D tentatively TRBD2 (6 bases). CDR1 is MNHNY and CDR2 is SVGAGI in the germline V gene (reference sequence). The length of the CDR3 is 14 residues. V gave up 0 bases and J gave up 4 bases, with 10 bases separating them. CDR3: CASSYSAEGYEQYF. The CDR3, as DNA: TGTGCCAGCAGTTACTCTGCGGAGGGTTACGAGCAGTACTTC.

The chain is built from TRBV27 and TRBJ2-1, with TRBD2 identical over 11 bases. This CDR3 is built from 16 residues. V lost 5 bases, J lost 2 bases, and 5 bases stayed unmatched. CDR1 and CDR2 (germline): MNHEY, SMNVEV (reference sequence). The CDR3, as DNA: TGTGCCAGCAGTCCCACGACTAGCGGGGCCTACAATGAGCAGTTCTTC. Its translation: CASSPTTSGAYNEQFF.

The V gene is TRBV5-4, the J gene TRBJ1-1, with a tentative D call TRBD1 (5 bases). The CDR3 runs to 12 residues. V was cut by 5 bases and J by 5 bases, with 10 bases left in between. From germline, CDR1 is SGHNT and CDR2 YYREEE (reference sequence). CDR3 in amino acids: CASRFKGTEAFF. In DNA form, the CDR3 reads TGTGCCAGCAGATTCAAGGGGACTGAAGCTTTCTTT.

This chain links TRBV7-9 with TRBJ2-1, with TRBD2 as a possible D gene (5 bases). Trimming took 3 bases from V and 5 from J, leaving 17 bases between them. Germline values: CDR1 SEHNR, CDR2 FQNEAQ (reference sequence). There are 16 residues in the CDR3. This CDR3 reads CASSLRETVGHNEQFF. The CDR3 nucleotides are TGTGCCAGCAGCTTGAGGGAAACAGTAGGGCACAATGAGCAGTTCTTC.